This TCR beta chain was retrieved from a study of glioma-infiltrating T cells (dated by TCRdb to about 2016). Study-level background: The study sequenced TCR alpha- and beta-chain repertoires from glioma tissue, from non-neoplastic brain tissue and from matched peripheral blood mononuclear cells. To measure divergence between tissue and blood T-cell populations, each tissue-infiltrating repertoire was compared with the peripheral blood repertoire of the same patient. Three low-grade glioma patients, roughly eight primary glioblastoma patients and three non-glioma patients contributing non-neoplastic brain tissue were included in the paired cohort. Overall study results and their limits: Very few CDR3 sequences were shared between tissue and blood, attributed to high CDR3 diversity and limited sampling. Group comparisons were based on small numbers of patients: three non-neoplastic, three low-grade glioma and 7 to 9 glioblastoma patients. VJ-independent divergence between tissue and blood was below expectation in non-neoplastic patients but above expectation in all gliomas, especially low-grade gliomas.

TCR alpha and beta CDR3 regions were amplified with the iRepertoire nested amplicon-rescue multiplex PCR (arm-PCR) platform from RNA. One-step reverse transcription and amplification used roughly 90-400 ng of tissue mRNA or PBMC total RNA as input. Following bead purification, Illumina adapters were added by a secondary multiplex PCR, and libraries between 200 and 400 bp were gel-purified. The libraries contained internal 6-nucleotide barcodes that were used for demultiplexing. Sequencing of libraries was performed on an Illumina MiSeq with 2x220 or 2x250 nucleotide paired-end reads. On the authors' methods: Paired reads were merged using FLASH 1.2.11 and were aligned to the GRCh37 human genome using BWA-MEM, after which TRA and TRB reads were extracted. For V and J assignment, an IMGT-derived reference of cassette sequences and CDR3 motifs that included pseudogenes was used. Reads were translated in three frames, and productive CDR3s were defined as those with a C...FGXG motif and no stop codons. A clonotype was defined as a unique combination of a V-J cassette pair and a CDR3 amino acid sequence. Reads were filtered by Hamming distance, thresholded by each sample's sequence error rate in mapped regions. TCRdb trimmed the raw reads at Q25, called clones with MiXCR and kept productive beta chains. Entries are consolidated by CDR3 protein sequence, retaining the most common genes and DNA. The V and J calls follow TCRdb's processing rather than the paper's. The sample yields approximately 140,000 distinct CDR3 sequences; about 25% were counted once. The top ten hold 27% of the sample.

The CDR3, cysteine through phenylalanine, is 15 amino acids long. Of all the DNA, just the CDR3 is kept, 45 bases in frame from base 1. Relative to germline, V is 1 base shorter and J is 5 bases shorter, with 9 bases between their ends. CDR1 LGHDT and CDR2 YNNKEL are derived from the germline V gene (reference sequence). With respect to this clonotype: Its antigen target is currently unknown. Per-base quality was not reported, and no clone a single base away is much larger than it.

The clonotype comes from a human donor with low-grade glioma or glioblastoma, undergoing nonglioma brain surgery, or in good health (not recorded which). The receptor chain draws on TRBV3-1 and TRBJ1-6, with a weak D call of TRBD1 (5 bases match). Sequencing was carried out using glioma tissue, nonneoplastic brain tissue, or PBMCs (not recorded which). The CDR3 is CASSQGRTNNSPLHF. The nucleotide sequence reads as follows: TGTGCCAGCAGCCAAGGAAGGACAAATAATTCACCCCTCCACTTT.